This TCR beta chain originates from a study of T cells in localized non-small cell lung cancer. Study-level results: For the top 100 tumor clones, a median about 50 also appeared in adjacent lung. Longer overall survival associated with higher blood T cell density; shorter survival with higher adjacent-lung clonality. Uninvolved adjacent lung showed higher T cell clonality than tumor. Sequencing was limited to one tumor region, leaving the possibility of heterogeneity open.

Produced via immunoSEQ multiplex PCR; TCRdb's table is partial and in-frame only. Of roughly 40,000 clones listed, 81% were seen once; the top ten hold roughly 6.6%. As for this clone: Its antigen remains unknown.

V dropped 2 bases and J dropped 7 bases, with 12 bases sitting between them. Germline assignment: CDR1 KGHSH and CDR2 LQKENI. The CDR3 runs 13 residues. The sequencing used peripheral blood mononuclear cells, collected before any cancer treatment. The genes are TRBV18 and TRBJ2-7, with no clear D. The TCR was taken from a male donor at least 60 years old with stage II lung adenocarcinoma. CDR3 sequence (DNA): TGTGCCAGCTCACCAAGTGAGGTCCGGGAGCAGTACTTC. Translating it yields CASSPSEVREQYF. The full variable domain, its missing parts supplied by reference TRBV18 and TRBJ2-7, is NAGVMQNPRHLVRRRGQEARLRCSPMKGHSHVYWYRQLPEEGLKFMVYLQKENIIDESGMPKERFSAEFPKEGPSILRIQQVVRGDSAAYFCASSPSEVREQYFGPGTRLTVT.